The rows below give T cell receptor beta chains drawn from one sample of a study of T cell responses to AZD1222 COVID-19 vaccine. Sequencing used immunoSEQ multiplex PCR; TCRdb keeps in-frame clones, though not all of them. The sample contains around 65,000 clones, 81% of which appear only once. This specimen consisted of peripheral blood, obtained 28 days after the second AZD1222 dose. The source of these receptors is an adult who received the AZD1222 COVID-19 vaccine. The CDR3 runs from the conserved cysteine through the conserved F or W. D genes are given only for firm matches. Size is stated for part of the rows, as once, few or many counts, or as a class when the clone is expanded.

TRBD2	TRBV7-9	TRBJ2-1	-	CASSGSSGEIKYNEQFF	TGTGCCAGCAGTGGTTCTAGCGGCGAAATAAAGTACAATGAGCAGTTCTTC
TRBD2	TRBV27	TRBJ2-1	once	CASSSGSVTYNEQFF	TGTGCCAGCAGTAGCGGGAGCGTTACCTACAATGAGCAGTTCTTC
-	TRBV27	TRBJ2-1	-	CASSLSGNHHNEQFF	TGTGCCAGCAGTTTATCGGGAAACCACCACAATGAGCAGTTCTTC
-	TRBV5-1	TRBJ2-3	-	CASRLQGTLVDTQYF	TGCGCCAGCAGGTTACAGGGGACTCTCGTCGATACGCAGTATTTT
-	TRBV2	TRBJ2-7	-	CASSGAYEQYF	TGTGCCAGCAGTGGGGCCTACGAGCAGTACTTC
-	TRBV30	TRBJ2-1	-	CAWSGGSSYNEQFF	TGTGCCTGGAGTGGAGGGAGCTCCTACAATGAGCAGTTCTTC
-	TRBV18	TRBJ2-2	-	CASSPTQNTGELFF	TGTGCCAGCTCGCCTACGCAGAACACCGGGGAGCTGTTTTTT
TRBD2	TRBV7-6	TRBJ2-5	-	CASSGEGTRQETQYF	TGTGCCAGCAGCGGAGAGGGGACTAGACAAGAGACCCAGTACTTC
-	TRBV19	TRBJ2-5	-	CASSIVSPGRETQYF	TGTGCCAGTAGTATAGTCTCCCCAGGGAGGGAGACCCAGTACTTC
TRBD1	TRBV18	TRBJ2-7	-	CASSLGTGDTYEQYF	TGTGCCAGCTCACTGGGGACAGGGGATACCTACGAGCAGTACTTC
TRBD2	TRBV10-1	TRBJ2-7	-	CASSEDLLTSGTSYEQYF	TGCGCCAGCAGTGAGGATCTCCTGACTAGCGGGACTTCCTACGAGCAGTACTTC
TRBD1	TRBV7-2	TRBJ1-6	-	CASSYGTGWDNSPLHF	TGTGCCAGCAGCTACGGGACAGGTTGGGATAATTCACCCCTCCACTTT
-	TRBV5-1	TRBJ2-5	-	CASSLGTTRGKTQYF	TGCGCCAGCAGCTTGGGGACTACCCGAGGGAAGACCCAGTACTTC
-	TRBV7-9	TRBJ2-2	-	CASRRRQGGTGELFF	TGTGCCAGCAGGAGGAGACAGGGAGGGACGGGGGAGCTGTTTTTT
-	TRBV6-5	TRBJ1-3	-	CASSYSITDSGNTIYF	TGTGCCAGCAGTTACTCGATTACCGACTCTGGAAACACCATATATTTT
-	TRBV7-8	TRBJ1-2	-	CASSLGENYGYTF	TGTGCCAGCAGCTTAGGGGAGAACTATGGCTACACCTTC
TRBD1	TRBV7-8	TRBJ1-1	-	CASSLIQGATEAFF	TGTGCCAGCAGCCTAATTCAGGGGGCCACTGAAGCTTTCTTT
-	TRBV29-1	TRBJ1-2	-	CSVAFGTANSNYGYTF	TGCAGCGTTGCTTTCGGGACGGCTAATTCTAACTATGGCTACACCTTC
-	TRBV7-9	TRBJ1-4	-	CASSLVSVSGEKLFF	TGTGCCAGCAGCTTAGTCAGCGTCTCGGGTGAAAAACTGTTTTTT
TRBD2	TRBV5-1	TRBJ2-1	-	CASKAGVYDEQFF	TGCGCCAGCAAAGCGGGAGTATACGATGAGCAGTTCTTC
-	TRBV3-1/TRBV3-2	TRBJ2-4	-	CASSQFGGGPPYGHQYF	TGTGCCAGCAGCCAATTCGGGGGAGGCCCCCCGTACGGGCATCAGTACTTC
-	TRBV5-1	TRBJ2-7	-	CASSAQGYEQYF	TGCGCCAGCAGCGCCCAGGGGTACGAGCAGTACTTC
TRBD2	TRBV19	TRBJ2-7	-	CASSRGLAYEQYF	TGTGCCAGTTCCCGGGGACTAGCCTACGAGCAGTACTTC
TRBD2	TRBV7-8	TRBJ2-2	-	CASSLYLGLADYTGELFF	TGTGCCAGCAGCTTATATCTGGGACTAGCGGACTACACCGGGGAGCTGTTTTTT
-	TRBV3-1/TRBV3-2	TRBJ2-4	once	CASSQRAAKNIQYF	TGTGCCAGCAGCCAGAGGGCAGCCAAAAACATTCAGTACTTC
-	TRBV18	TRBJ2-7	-	CASSSASSEQYF	TGTGCCAGCTCGTCCGCTAGCTCCGAGCAGTACTTC
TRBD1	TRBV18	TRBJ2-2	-	CASSPYADRAGELFF	TGTGCCAGCTCACCATACGCTGACAGGGCCGGGGAGCTGTTTTTT
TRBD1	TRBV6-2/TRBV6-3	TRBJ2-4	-	CASSYSINDRVSPKNIQYF	TGTGCCAGCAGTTACTCCATCAATGACAGGGTTTCCCCCAAAAACATTCAGTACTTC
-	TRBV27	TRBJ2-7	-	CASSFDSYEQYF	TGTGCCAGCAGTTTCGACAGCTACGAGCAGTACTTC
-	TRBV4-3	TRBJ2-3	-	CASSQGGQGTDTQYF	TGCGCCAGCAGCCAAGGAGGGCAGGGGACAGATACGCAGTATTTT
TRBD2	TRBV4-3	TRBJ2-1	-	CASRHRLAGGHEQFF	TGCGCCAGCAGACATAGACTAGCGGGAGGGCATGAGCAGTTCTTC
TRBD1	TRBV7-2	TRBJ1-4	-	CASSLGAGGNEKLFF	TGTGCCAGCAGCTTAGGGGCAGGGGGTAATGAAAAACTGTTTTTT
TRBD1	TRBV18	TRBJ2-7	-	CASSPGQGARYEQYF	TGTGCCAGCTCACCGGGACAGGGGGCGCGGTACGAGCAGTACTTC
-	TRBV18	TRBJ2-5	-	CASSPPSIQETQYF	TGTGCCAGCTCACCCCCCTCGATCCAAGAGACCCAGTACTTC
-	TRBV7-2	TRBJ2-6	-	CASSLAGTSSSGANVLTF	TGTGCCAGCAGCTTAGCGGGGACTTCCAGCTCTGGGGCCAACGTCCTGACTTTC
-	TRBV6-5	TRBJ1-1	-	CASSLMGAEAFF	TGTGCCAGCAGTTTAATGGGAGCTGAAGCTTTCTTT
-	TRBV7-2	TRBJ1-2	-	CASSLGRSYGYTF	TGTGCCAGCAGCTTGGGACGGAGCTATGGCTACACCTTC